The 21 T cell receptor beta chains in this list originate from one sample, sequenced in a study of T cells in Graves' hyperthyroidism and ophthalmopathy. Researchers amplified the TCR beta CDR3 regions from RNA transcripts. TCR CDR3 underwent first-round RT-PCR with the HTBI primer set. TCRdb reanalysed the multiplex PCR reads using MiXCR and keeps one entry per CDR3 protein. The sample shows 300,000 to 450,000 distinct CDR3 sequences, about 13% of them seen only once. Sequences were obtained from blood. These receptors all come from a man aged 25 to 45 with Graves' hyperthyroidism that later progressed to Graves' ophthalmopathy.

This clonotype has ten or more counts. The chain employs TRBV5-1 and TRBJ2-3, with 9 bases that match TRBD1. The J segment lost 3 bases and the V segment lost 4 bases, leaving 3 bases of the junction unmatched. The V gene's germline CDR1 is SGHRS and CDR2 YFSETQ. CDR3 length: 14 amino acids. The CDR3 is CASSPGQGTDTQYF. In DNA form, the CDR3 reads TGCGCCAGCAGCCCGGGACAGGGTACAGATACGCAGTATTTT.

This clonotype was detected only once. Written as DNA, the CDR3 is TGTGCCAGCAGCTTAGACAGTTATCAGCCCCAGCATTTT. It translates to CASSLDSYQPQHF. The V and J genes are TRBV11-2 and TRBJ1-5; D remains ambiguous. The CDR3 sequence is 13 residues long. The ends were cut back, 0 bases at V and 5 bases at J, with 5 bases in the middle. Germline V gene data show CDR1 as SGHAT and CDR2 as FQNNGV.

J is TRBJ2-1 and V is TRBV5-4; 10 positions agree with TRBD2. Per the germline V gene, CDR1 is SGHNT and CDR2 is YYREEE (reference sequence). The CDR3 runs 15 residues. Trimming took 3 bases from V and 6 from J; bases not matched to a gene: 6. Here the CDR3 reads CASSYSGGASNEQFF. The CDR3 DNA is TGTGCCAGCAGCTACAGCGGGGGGGCCTCCAATGAGCAGTTCTTC. Drawing the rest from reference TRBV5-4 and TRBJ2-1, the complete variable domain is ETGVTQSPTHLIKTRGQQVTLRCSSQSGHNTVSWYQQALGQGPQFIFQYYREEENGRGNFPPRFSGLQFPNYSSELNVNALELDDSALYLCASSYSGGASNEQFFGPGTRLTVL.

This clonotype was detected ten times or more. The V call is TRBV7-9, the J call TRBJ2-7; possible D gene TRBD2, 5 bases. The germline V gene encodes CDR1 SEHNR and CDR2 FQNEAQ (reference sequence). This CDR3 comprises 15 residues. Deletions cut 1 base from V and 5 bases from J, with 15 bases between. In DNA form, the CDR3 reads TGTGCCAGCAGCTTAGGGGAGATTCGTTGGGACGAGCAGTACTTC. Residues: CASSLGEIRWDEQYF.

This clonotype was found many times. V usage is TRBV6-1 and J usage is TRBJ1-1; 9 nucleotides match TRBD1. The junction had 4 bases not matched to a gene; V was cut back by 6 bases and J by 5 bases. The CDR3 is 13 amino acids. CDR1 MNHNS and CDR2 SASEGT come from the germline V gene. The CDR3 nucleotides read TGTGCCAGCAGCGGACAGGGGCTAACTGAAGCTTTCTTT. Translating gives CASSGQGLTEAFF.

This clonotype was recorded a few times. The chain uses TRBV11-1 and TRBJ1-2, with no clear D. The CDR3 is 14 amino acids. Looked up from germline, CDR1 is SGHAT and CDR2 is FQDESV (reference sequence). Trimming removed 2 bases at V and 6 bases at J, with 13 bases between. In nucleotides, the CDR3 is TGTGCCAGCAGCTTATCAGTCCCCGGAGATGGCTACACCTTC. The encoded protein is CASSLSVPGDGYTF.

This clonotype was seen more than once but under ten times. The V gene is TRBV4-1, the J gene TRBJ2-7, with D possibly TRBD1 on 6 matching bases. Germline V lookup: CDR1 MGHRA, CDR2 YSYEKL. V lost 5 bases and J lost 0, with 14 bases in between. The CDR3 is made up of 15 amino acids. CDR3 sequence: CASSARDTLSYEQYF. The CDR3 DNA reads TGCGCCAGCAGCGCCCGGGACACCCTCTCCTACGAGCAGTACTTC.

This clonotype appeared a few times. One junction end does not reproduce the germline sequence, and a read error may be involved. This chain connects TRBV7-7 to TRBJ1-5; the D is unclear. This CDR3 has 13 amino acids. Germline values: CDR1 SSHAT, CDR2 FNYEAQ (reference sequence). The CDR3 DNA reads as TGTGCTAGCAGCTTAGCGCGGGGTCAGCCCCAGCATTTT. This codes for CASSLARGQPQHF.

The gene calls are TRBV30 and TRBJ1-3; 9 positions match TRBD1. Unmatched junction bases numbered 6, after V lost 3 bases and J lost 3 bases. This CDR3 region has 15 residues. Germline V lookup: CDR1 GTSNPN, CDR2 SVGIG (reference sequence). The CDR3 is CAWRGGQGGGNTIYF. The CDR3 DNA is TGTGCCTGGAGGGGGGGACAGGGTGGTGGAAACACCATATATTTT.

This clonotype was observed a handful of times. This chain uses TRBV7-9 with TRBJ2-1; perhaps D is TRBD1 or TRBD2 (5 bases each). Looked up from germline, CDR1 is SEHNR and CDR2 is FQNEAQ (reference sequence). This CDR3 has 15 residues. The V gene lost 4 bases and the J gene lost 8 bases, with 18 bases spanning the gap. For the CDR3, the DNA is TGTGCCAGCAGCTCAGTCGGGACCCGCGGGCATGAGCAGTTCTTC. This translates into CASSSVGTRGHEQFF. The full variable domain, completed using reference TRBV7-9 and TRBJ2-1, is DTGVSQNPRHKITKRGQNVTFRCDPISEHNRLYWYRQTLGQGPEFLTYFQNEAQLEKSRLLSDRFSAERPKGSFSTLEIQRTEQGDSAMYLCASSSVGTRGHEQFFGPGTRLTVL.

Many counts were recorded for this clonotype. V gene TRBV30 combines with J gene TRBJ2-7; 11 nucleotides line up with TRBD1. The CDR3 runs 15 residues. Trimming at V came to 2 bases and at J to 4 bases, leaving 7 bases not matched to a gene. CDR1 and CDR2 from the germline V gene are GTSNPN and SVGIG (reference sequence). CDR3 nucleotides: TGTGCCTGGAGTATAAGGACAGGGGGCTGGTACGAGCAGTACTTC. The encoded protein is CAWSIRTGGWYEQYF.

The V and J genes are TRBV6-2 or TRBV6-3 and TRBJ2-6; D is uncertain. Germline V gene sequence: CDR1 MNHEY, CDR2 SVGEGT. The CDR3 contains 14 residues. The V and J ends lost 6 bases and 0 bases respectively, with 6 bases between them. In DNA, the CDR3 is TGTGCCAGCAGCGGCCACTCTGGGGCCAACGTCCTGACTTTC. Its translation is CASSGHSGANVLTF.

This clonotype was picked up many times. V is TRBV9 and J is TRBJ1-1; tentatively, D is TRBD1 (5 bases). V was shortened by 1 base and J by 1 base, with 14 bases between the two germline ends. The CDR3 is 16 residues long. Germline V lookup: CDR1 SGDLS, CDR2 YYNGEE. This chain's CDR3 is CASSVYYGAENTEAFF. The DNA of the CDR3 is TGTGCCAGCAGCGTATATTATGGGGCAGAGAACACTGAAGCTTTCTTT.

This clonotype appeared many times. CDR3 in amino acids: CASTRTGGVEKLFF. The DNA for the CDR3 is TGTGCCAGCACCCGGACAGGAGGCGTTGAAAAACTGTTTTTT. The chain employs TRBV2 and TRBJ1-4; 7 positions match TRBD1. The germline gives CDR1 SNHLY, CDR2 FYNNEI. This CDR3 has 14 amino acids. Losses at the gene ends were 7 bases for V and 7 bases for J; bases not matched to a gene: 9.

The V call is TRBV14, the J call TRBJ2-7, with D perhaps being TRBD1 or TRBD2 (5 bases each). CDR1 and CDR2 from the germline V gene are SGHDN and FVKESK. The V end lost 0 bases, the J end lost 0 bases, and 12 bases lay between the germline ends. CDR3 length: 16 amino acids. This chain's CDR3 is CASSQEGRGLSYEQYF. In DNA, the CDR3 is TGTGCCAGCAGCCAAGAAGGCCGGGGCCTCTCCTACGAGCAGTACTTC.

Ten or more counts support this clonotype. The rearrangement uses TRBV11-3 and TRBJ1-2; 10 bases map to TRBD1. Germline V gene data show CDR1 as SGHNT and CDR2 as YENEEA. This CDR3 contains 13 residues. V dropped 4 bases and J dropped 8; count of bases not matched to a gene: 4. CDR3 protein: CASSSDRGKGYTF. The CDR3 nucleotides are TGTGCCAGCAGCTCGGACAGGGGGAAAGGCTACACCTTC.

CDR3 protein: CASSLVDTDTQYF. The CDR3 coding sequence is TGTGCCAGCAGCTTAGTAGACACAGATACGCAGTATTTT. The chain carries TRBV7-2 and TRBJ2-3; D not resolved. V was cut by 1 base and J by 2 bases, with 4 bases left in between. The CDR3 sequence is 13 residues long. The germline V gene encodes CDR1 SGHTA and CDR2 FQGNSA.

A word on this clonotype: Possible read error: a much larger clone is one base away. The chain carries TRBV28 and TRBJ1-4; TRBD1 might be the D (6 bases). Per the germline V gene, CDR1 is MDHEN and CDR2 is SYDVKM. The CDR3 contains 15 residues. This chain's CDR3 is CASSFVGTTNEKLSF. For the CDR3, the DNA is TGTGCCAGCAGTTTCGTGGGGACAACTAATGAAAAACTGTCTTTT.

The chain employs TRBV9 and TRBJ2-3; 12 bases agree with TRBD2. Germline V gene data show CDR1 as SGDLS and CDR2 as YYNGEE. This CDR3 is 19 amino acids long. V was pared by 0 bases and J by 4 bases, with 12 bases of the junction left unmatched. The CDR3 region is CASSVAAVASGGAPDTQYF. CDR3 sequence (DNA): TGTGCCAGCAGCGTAGCTGCGGTGGCTAGCGGGGGGGCCCCAGATACGCAGTATTTT.

The J gene is TRBJ1-6, the V gene TRBV4-1, with 10 bases that match TRBD1. Germline assignment: CDR1 MGHRA and CDR2 YSYEKL. This CDR3 contains 16 residues. J lost 6 bases, V lost 5 bases, and 7 bases had no gene match. The CDR3 DNA reads TGCGCCAGCAGCTCCCTCGGGACAGGGGTTAATTCACCCCTCCACTTT. This sequence encodes CASSSLGTGVNSPLHF.

The sample holds many counts of this clonotype. The V gene is TRBV28, the J gene TRBJ1-5, with D perhaps TRBD1 (5 bases). This CDR3 spans 13 amino acids. The V end lost 8 bases, the J end lost 3 bases, and 11 bases lay between the germline ends. Per the germline V gene, CDR1 is MDHEN and CDR2 is SYDVKM. Written as DNA, the CDR3 is TGTGCCAGCCGTGGGACGGTCAATCAGCCCCAGCATTTT. Amino acids: CASRGTVNQPQHF.